These T cell receptor beta chains were read from a single sample in a study of cytotoxic CD8 clonotypes in ibrutinib-treated CLL. Here immunoSEQ multiplex PCR was the method, and the copy in TCRdb shows in-frame clones only, minus some. Of fewer than 25,000 clones listed, 74% were seen once; the top ten hold approximately 24%. Material: PBMCs, obtained before ibrutinib treatment. Receptors originate from a human donor with chronic lymphocytic leukemia. The CDR3 runs from the conserved cysteine through the conserved F or W. Fields, in order: D gene, J gene, clone size, V gene, CDR3 DNA, CDR3 protein. A D gene is named only where the DNA matches it firmly. The listing skips clone size in some rows; elsewhere it reads once, few, many or a size class.

d_call: NA; j_call: TRBJ2-3; clone_size: NA; v_call: TRBV7-3; cdr3_nt: TGTGCCAGCAGCCTCTCCCCCGCGGATACGCAGTATTTT; cdr3_aa: CASSLSPADTQYF
d_call: NA; j_call: TRBJ1-5; clone_size: NA; v_call: TRBV5-1; cdr3_nt: TGCGCCAGCAGCTTGGAGGGGACCAATAATCAGCCCCAGCATTTT; cdr3_aa: CASSLEGTNNQPQHF
d_call: TRBD2; j_call: TRBJ2-1; clone_size: NA; v_call: TRBV14; cdr3_nt: TGTGCCAGCAGCCAAGACCCCAGCGGGAGGATCAATGAGCAGTTCTTC; cdr3_aa: CASSQDPSGRINEQFF
d_call: TRBD2; j_call: TRBJ2-7; clone_size: NA; v_call: TRBV11-2; cdr3_nt: TGTGCCAGCAGCCCCGGGGGGGCAGGGAGGTACGAGCAGTACTTC; cdr3_aa: CASSPGGAGRYEQYF
d_call: TRBD1; j_call: TRBJ1-5; clone_size: few; v_call: TRBV6-1; cdr3_nt: TGTGCCATCTCAGTACAGGGGGCAGGACAGCCCCAGCATTTT; cdr3_aa: CAISVQGAGQPQHF
d_call: NA; j_call: TRBJ2-3; clone_size: NA; v_call: TRBV10-3; cdr3_nt: TGTGCCATCAGTGACGGACGGACCTATACGCAGTATTTT; cdr3_aa: CAISDGRTYTQYF
d_call: NA; j_call: TRBJ2-3; clone_size: few; v_call: TRBV27; cdr3_nt: TGTGCCAGCAGGGGACTGGAGGATTCAGATACGCAGTATTTT; cdr3_aa: CASRGLEDSDTQYF
d_call: TRBD1; j_call: TRBJ2-7; clone_size: few; v_call: TRBV7-6; cdr3_nt: TGTGCCAGCAGCCTCACAGGGGCTGGGGAGCAGTACTTC; cdr3_aa: CASSLTGAGEQYF
d_call: TRBD1; j_call: TRBJ1-1; clone_size: NA; v_call: TRBV9; cdr3_nt: TGTGCCAGCAGCCCCCCCCCAGGGGGGCGGGAGGCTTTCTTT; cdr3_aa: CASSPPPGGREAFF
d_call: TRBD1; j_call: TRBJ1-4; clone_size: NA; v_call: TRBV13; cdr3_nt: TGTGCCAGCAGCCAACAGGGGTCTAATGAAAAACTGTTTTTT; cdr3_aa: CASSQQGSNEKLFF
d_call: TRBD2; j_call: TRBJ2-2; clone_size: few; v_call: TRBV19; cdr3_nt: TGTGCCAGTAAGGCTAGCGGGAACACCGGGGAGCTGTTTTTT; cdr3_aa: CASKASGNTGELFF
d_call: TRBD2; j_call: TRBJ2-2; clone_size: NA; v_call: TRBV5-1; cdr3_nt: TGCGCCAGCAGGTCTCCGGGACTAGCGGGAGCCGGGGAGCTGTTTTTT; cdr3_aa: CASRSPGLAGAGELFF
d_call: NA; j_call: TRBJ1-3; clone_size: NA; v_call: TRBV6-5; cdr3_nt: TGTGCCAGCAGTTACACTCCCGGCGGTCCCGGGAACACCATATATTTT; cdr3_aa: CASSYTPGGPGNTIYF
d_call: NA; j_call: TRBJ2-7; clone_size: NA; v_call: TRBV6-1; cdr3_nt: TGTGCCAGCAGTGAAAGCAGTCTCGTTAATTACGAGCAGTACTTC; cdr3_aa: CASSESSLVNYEQYF
d_call: TRBD1; j_call: TRBJ1-1; clone_size: NA; v_call: TRBV28; cdr3_nt: TGTGCCAGCAGTATACGGACAGGGCCGAACACTGAAGCTTTCTTT; cdr3_aa: CASSIRTGPNTEAFF
d_call: TRBD2; j_call: TRBJ2-3; clone_size: NA; v_call: TRBV10-3; cdr3_nt: TGTGCCATCAGTCGGACTAGCGGGGGGGCAGATACGCAGTATTTT; cdr3_aa: CAISRTSGGADTQYF
d_call: NA; j_call: TRBJ2-7; clone_size: NA; v_call: TRBV25-1; cdr3_nt: TGTGCCAGGGCAGGGCACTCCTACGAGCAGTACTTC; cdr3_aa: CARAGHSYEQYF
d_call: NA; j_call: TRBJ1-2; clone_size: few; v_call: TRBV9; cdr3_nt: TGTGCCAGCAGCGTAGATGAGGGGCCATATGGCTACACCTTC; cdr3_aa: CASSVDEGPYGYTF
d_call: NA; j_call: TRBJ2-5; clone_size: few; v_call: TRBV28; cdr3_nt: TGTGCCAGCAGTAAGAATAACCAAGAGACCCAGTACTTC; cdr3_aa: CASSKNNQETQYF
d_call: NA; j_call: TRBJ2-2; clone_size: few; v_call: TRBV5-6; cdr3_nt: TGTGCCAGCAGCTTTAAGTGGCCGGGGGAGCTGTTTTTT; cdr3_aa: CASSFKWPGELFF
d_call: NA; j_call: TRBJ2-2; clone_size: few; v_call: TRBV27; cdr3_nt: TGTGCCAGCAGTCGCGGTGGAGGCCCCCCCGGGGAGCTGTTTTTT; cdr3_aa: CASSRGGGPPGELFF
d_call: NA; j_call: TRBJ1-2; clone_size: NA; v_call: TRBV6-5; cdr3_nt: TGTGCCAGCAGTTACTCGAGCACAACGGACGCCGGCTACACCTTC; cdr3_aa: CASSYSSTTDAGYTF
d_call: NA; j_call: TRBJ2-2; clone_size: NA; v_call: TRBV5-5; cdr3_nt: TGTGCCAGCAGCTTGACCAATCGTTTCGGACAGCACTTCCCAGGGGAGCTGTTTTTT; cdr3_aa: CASSLTNRFGQHFPGELFF
d_call: NA; j_call: TRBJ2-1; clone_size: NA; v_call: TRBV11-2; cdr3_nt: TGTGCCAGCAGCGAAGTTAATGAGCAGTTCTTC; cdr3_aa: CASSEVNEQFF
d_call: TRBD2; j_call: TRBJ2-3; clone_size: NA; v_call: TRBV9; cdr3_nt: TGTGCCAGCAGCGAGGCGGGGGGGAGTACGCAGTATTTT; cdr3_aa: CASSEAGGSTQYF
d_call: NA; j_call: TRBJ2-2; clone_size: NA; v_call: TRBV7-2; cdr3_nt: TGTGCCAGCAGCTCCCCCTGGGGGGAGCTGTTTTTT; cdr3_aa: CASSSPWGELFF
d_call: TRBD2; j_call: TRBJ2-1; clone_size: NA; v_call: TRBV18; cdr3_nt: TGTGCCAGCTCACCACCGCTGAGGGGGACTAGTCTCGGGGAGCAGTTCTTC; cdr3_aa: CASSPPLRGTSLGEQFF
d_call: TRBD2; j_call: TRBJ2-3; clone_size: NA; v_call: TRBV9; cdr3_nt: TGTGCCAGCAGCGTAGGAGCTAGCGGGAGATCAGATACGCAGTATTTT; cdr3_aa: CASSVGASGRSDTQYF